This T cell receptor beta chain originates from a study of Ad26.COV2.S vaccination and SARS-CoV-2 variants. About the research overall: Donor joined the COV1001 Ad26.COV2.S trial arm. Recipients of Ad26.COV2.S got it intramuscularly, once or twice 56 days apart.

Documented treatment: over 15 received Ad26.COV2.S at low or high dose, single or two shots; 5 received placebo; per-sample allocation not given. Samples were taken on day 63 after the first vaccine or placebo injection. The sample came from a Boston adult aged 18-55 years. This table comes from immunoSEQ multiplex PCR, and its TCRdb copy is limited to in-frame clones, with some not included. In the table there are 440,000 or so clones, roughly 91% of which are singletons. The CDR3 runs 18 residues. Sequencing was performed on peripheral blood, taken in a trial of Ad26.COV2.S vaccine versus placebo. The chain combines TRBV12-1 with TRBJ2-7; the D segment call TRBD1 is taken from the table without a DNA check. TRBV12-1 is termed a pseudogene. This TCR was recovered from a person between 18 and 59 years old who received the Ad26.COV2.S COVID-19 vaccine or a placebo. DNA for the CDR3: TGTGCCAGCAGCTTTCGGGGCGACAGGGTTTGTAACTCCTACGAGCAGTACTTC. Translation gives CASSFRGDRVCNSYEQYF.